This T cell receptor (beta chain) was profiled in a study of identical twins. Germline V gives CDR1 DFQATT, CDR2 SNEGSKA (reference sequence). The V end was cut by 7 bases, the J end by 2 bases, with 8 bases between. This CDR3 region has 11 residues. This clonotype was counted between two and nine times. One entry per CDR3 protein results from TCRdb running MiXCR on the 5' RACE reads. This sample has hundreds of thousands of distinct CDR3 sequences, with 18% found just once. The same data also contributed to another study, on T cells expressing NK-cell markers. That paper adds: Underlying the TCR beta repertoires were sorted CD3+CD56+NKG2C+, CD3+CD56+NKG2C- and CD3+CD56-NKG2C+ T cells. Four donors likewise had their CD3+CD56-NKG2C+ fraction led by these clonotypes. The HCMV specificity of the expanded NKG2C+ T cell clones stayed unresolved.

The V call is TRBV20-1, the J call TRBJ2-5; D gene ambiguous. Sequenced sample: PBMCs. This receptor was obtained from a woman between 18 and 30 years old in good health. The CDR3 DNA reads as TGCAGTGTCCCGGTACAAGAGACCCAGTACTTC. It encodes CSVPVQETQYF.